These 2 T cell receptor beta chains were sequenced from one sample in a study of shared clonotypes between healthy human individuals. Sequencing was performed with immunoSEQ multiplex PCR; in TCRdb, only in-frame clones are kept and a portion is missing. The data show 600,000 to 700,000 clones, with 73% seen just once and around 2% held by the top ten. Specimen: memory CD4+ T cells sorted from blood. Subset meaning: CD45RA-negative fraction. Every receptor here comes from a woman in her 30s in good health.

V and J are TRBV6-5 and TRBJ1-5; D gene ambiguous. The CDR3 is 13 amino acids. Germline loops: CDR1 MNHEY, CDR2 SVGAGI. The germline V and J ends were trimmed by 0 bases and 4 bases, with 4 bases remaining between them. This CDR3 is CASSYSTNQPQHF. The CDR3 coding sequence is TGTGCCAGCAGTTACTCTACTAATCAGCCCCAGCATTTT.

In this sample, this clone turned up many times. V and J are TRBV2 and TRBJ1-4; TRBD1 might be the D (6 bases). Per the germline V gene, CDR1 is SNHLY and CDR2 is FYNNEI. The CDR3 runs to 14 residues. V was trimmed by 5 bases and J by 3 bases, leaving 10 bases between them. The CDR3 DNA reads TGTGCCAGCAGTCAACAGGGCCCTAATGAAAAACTGTTTTTT. Translated: CASSQQGPNEKLFF. Complete variable domain (other parts from reference TRBV2 and TRBJ1-4): EPEVTQTPSHQVTQMGQEVILRCVPISNHLYFYWYRQILGQKVEFLVSFYNNEISEKSEIFDDQFSVERPDGSNFTLKIRSTKLEDSAMYFCASSQQGPNEKLFFGSGTQLSVL.